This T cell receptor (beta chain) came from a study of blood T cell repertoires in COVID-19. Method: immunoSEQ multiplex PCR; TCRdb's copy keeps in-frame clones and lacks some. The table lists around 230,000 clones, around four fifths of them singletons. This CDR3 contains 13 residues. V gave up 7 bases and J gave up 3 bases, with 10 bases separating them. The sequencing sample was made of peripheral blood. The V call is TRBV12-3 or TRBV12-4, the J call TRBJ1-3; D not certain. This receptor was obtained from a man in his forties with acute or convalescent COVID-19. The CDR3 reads CASTQESGNTIYF. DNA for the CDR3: TGTGCCAGCACCCAGGAAAGTGGAAACACCATATATTTT.